This T cell receptor beta chain was identified during a study of metastatic and nonmetastatic thyroid tumors. Per the authors' pipeline: For papillary thyroid cancer, a distant-metastasis classifier was constructed from CDR3 differences observed across clinicopathological groups. Via MiXCR, TCRdb re-called the PCR reads. The V and J calls and clone size come from TCRdb's table, not from the authors' own analysis. The data show 8,000 or so clones, with 25% to 30% seen just once and under 20% held by the top ten. CDR1 is MDHEN and CDR2 is SYDVKM in the germline V gene. The CDR3 sequence is 15 residues long. Trimming removed 5 bases from V and 1 base from J; junction bases left unmatched: 5. By share, this clone ranks as large. Its specificity is not known. Each patient went into thyroid surgery without having received any treatment. Notes on the study in general: Within blood and tumor, benign nodules reportedly had significantly lower TCR beta diversity than malignant thyroid tumors did.

The sample was adjacent normal tissue. The receptor was derived from a female donor with papillary thyroid cancer or a benign thyroid nodule (not recorded which). Some clones in this sample may be carry-over from other donors' samples. The chain carries TRBV28 and TRBJ2-7, with 10 bases matching TRBD2. The CDR3 nucleotides read TGTGCCAGCAGTGAGACTAGCGGGCGATCCTACGAGCAGTACTTC. It specifies CASSETSGRSYEQYF.